Sequencing of this T cell receptor (beta chain) was carried out in a study of CD8+CD57+ T cells in acquired aplastic anemia (dated by TCRdb to the late 2010s). A note on the overall study: DNA extracted from sorted CD4+ and CD8+ cells had a mean of roughly 3.4 ug, with a range of roughly 0.19 to 27.4 ug. CD8+CD57+ expansion was defined as frequency above the mean frequency observed in healthy subjects.

This clonotype was observed a handful of times. It lacks a known antigen. No base qualities exist here, and no much larger clone lies one base off it. Genomic DNA was used as template for profiling of TCR beta VDJ combinations and CDR3 sequences. An Illumina HiSeq 2000 was used for TCR repertoire sequencing. Per the authors' processing: Repertoires were assessed using TRBV/TRBJ rearrangement plots, CDR3 size and DJ length profiles, and Simpson's diversity index. The immunodominant clone was defined as the most abundant DNA sequence in deep sequencing data. CDR3 amino acid sequences were screened for sharing across subjects and compared with published repertoires and the VDJdb database. The public reads were reprocessed in TCRdb via fastp at Q25 and MiXCR, keeping in-frame beta chains. Every distinct CDR3 protein forms one entry, paired with its most common genes and DNA. Here the V and J calls rest on TCRdb's processing, not on the authors' analysis. This sample comprises 200,000 or so distinct CDR3 sequences, 65% of them detected only once. Jointly, the top ten make up roughly 50% of the sample.

The study at large found these results: Approximately 31 CD8+ CDR3 sequences were found in both patients and controls but appeared to be highly expressed in patients and within the immunodominant clones of the patients. CD8+ Simpson's diversity did not differ significantly between patients and healthy controls (P=0.060).

The patients picked for sequencing were ones in whom flow cytometry had shown an expansion of CD8+CD57+ cells. Severe acquired aplastic anemia was diagnosed in all patients according to International Study of Aplastic Anemia and Agranulocytosis and Camitta criteria. No patient had received any therapy when blood was sampled. In this study, sorted CD4+ and CD8+ T cells from the blood of healthy subjects and of severe aplastic anemia patients had their TCR repertoires deep-sequenced. In the USA, patient enrollment took place under clinicaltrials.gov protocols 00001620, 01623167, 00001397, 00071045, 00081523 and 00961064. Ficoll-Paque density gradient centrifugation was used to isolate peripheral blood mononuclear cells. Before DNA extraction, CD4+ and CD8+ T cells were sorted with FACS or magnetic beads. Trimming removed 1 base from V and 10 bases from J; the gene matches leave 5 bases unexplained. Based on the germline V gene, the CDR1 and CDR2 sequences are SGHNT and YENEEA. The cysteine opens and the phenylalanine closes a CDR3 of 14 amino acids. Just the 42-base CDR3 DNA is kept, in frame starting at base 1.

The sequence links TRBV11-3 to TRBJ2-1, with 9 middle bases fitting TRBD2. The source is a human donor with aplastic anemia. Sequencing was done on a sample of sorted CD4+, CD8+, or CD8+CD57+ T cells (not recorded which) from PBMCs. The nucleotide sequence is TGTGCCAGCAGCTTAGGACTAGCGGCCTACGAGCAGTTCTTC. Protein translation: CASSLGLAAYEQFF.